This TCR beta chain was identified in a study of cytomegalovirus exposure and HLA in healthy donors. This clone was found a few times. Its antigen is not known. The length of the CDR3 is 12 residues. CDR1 and CDR2 from the germline V gene are MNHEY and SMNVEV (reference sequence). V lost 4 bases, J lost 3 bases, and 7 bases lay in between. Study-level findings and limits: There were some V segments, including TRBV6-2 and TRBV6-3, excluded as indistinguishable.

The PCR contained 60 Vbeta and 13 Jbeta primers. Produced via immunoSEQ multiplex PCR; TCRdb's table is partial and in-frame only. Of fewer than 200,000 clones listed, about 80% are singletons. The clonotype originates from a young man in good health and CMV-seropositive. The source material was PBMCs. The chain combines TRBV27 with TRBJ2-7; D is perhaps TRBD2 (5 bases). The CDR3 region is CASSSGLYEQYF. CDR3 DNA: TGTGCCAGCAGTTCTGGACTCTACGAGCAGTACTTC.